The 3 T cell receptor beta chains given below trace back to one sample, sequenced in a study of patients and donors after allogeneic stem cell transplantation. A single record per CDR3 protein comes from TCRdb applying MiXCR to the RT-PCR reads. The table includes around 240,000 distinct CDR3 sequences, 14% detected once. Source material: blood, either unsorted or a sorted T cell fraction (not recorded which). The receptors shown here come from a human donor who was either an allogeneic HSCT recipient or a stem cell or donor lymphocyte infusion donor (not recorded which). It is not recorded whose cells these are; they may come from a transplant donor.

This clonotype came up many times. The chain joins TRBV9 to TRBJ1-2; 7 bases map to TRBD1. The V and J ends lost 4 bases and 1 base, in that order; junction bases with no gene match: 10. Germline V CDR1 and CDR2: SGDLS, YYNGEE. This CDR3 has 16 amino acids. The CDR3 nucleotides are TGTGCCAGCAGCCCCTTTGACAGGGTGGGTAACTATGGCTACACCTTC. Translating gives CASSPFDRVGNYGYTF.

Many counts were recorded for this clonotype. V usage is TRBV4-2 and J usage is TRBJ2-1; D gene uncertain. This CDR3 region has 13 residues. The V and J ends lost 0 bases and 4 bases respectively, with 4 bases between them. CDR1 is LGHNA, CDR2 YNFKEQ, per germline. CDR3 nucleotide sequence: TGTGCCAGCAGCCAAGATTTATACAATGAGCAGTTCTTC. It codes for CASSQDLYNEQFF.

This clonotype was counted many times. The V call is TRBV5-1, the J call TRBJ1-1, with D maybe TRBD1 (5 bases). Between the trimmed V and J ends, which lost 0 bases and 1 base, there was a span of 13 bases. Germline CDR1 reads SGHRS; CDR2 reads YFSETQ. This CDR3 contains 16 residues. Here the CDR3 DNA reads TGCGCCAGCAGCTTGGATGTCGACGACAGGAACACTGAAGCTTTCTTT. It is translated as CASSLDVDDRNTEAFF. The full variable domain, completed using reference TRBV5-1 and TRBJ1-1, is KAGVTQTPRYLIKTRGQQVTLSCSPISGHRSVSWYQQTPGQGLQFLFEYFSETQRNKGNFPGRFSGRQFSNSRSEMNVSTLELGDSALYLCASSLDVDDRNTEAFFGQGTRLTVV.